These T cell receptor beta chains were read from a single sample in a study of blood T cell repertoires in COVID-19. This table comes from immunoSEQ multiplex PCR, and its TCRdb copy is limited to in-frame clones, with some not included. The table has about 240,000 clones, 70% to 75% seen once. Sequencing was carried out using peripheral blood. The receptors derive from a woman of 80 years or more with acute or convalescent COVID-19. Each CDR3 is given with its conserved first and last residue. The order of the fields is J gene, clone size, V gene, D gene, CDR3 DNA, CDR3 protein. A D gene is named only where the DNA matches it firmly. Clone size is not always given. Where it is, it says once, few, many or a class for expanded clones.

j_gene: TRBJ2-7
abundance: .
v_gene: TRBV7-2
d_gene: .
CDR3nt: TGTGCCAGCAGCTTAGCCGCGGGGGCGGCACCCTACGAGCAGTACTTC
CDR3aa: CASSLAAGAAPYEQYF

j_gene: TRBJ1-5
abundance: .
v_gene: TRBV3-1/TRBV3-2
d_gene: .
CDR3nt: TGTGCCAGCAGCCAAGGCGATCAGCCCCAGCATTTT
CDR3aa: CASSQGDQPQHF

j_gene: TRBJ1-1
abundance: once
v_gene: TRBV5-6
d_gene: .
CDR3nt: TGTGCCAGCAGCTTGAAAAGCTACACTGAAGCTTTCTTT
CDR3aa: CASSLKSYTEAFF

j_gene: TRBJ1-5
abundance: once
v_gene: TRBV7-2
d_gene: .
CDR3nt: TGTGCCAGCAGCTTAGAACATAATAGCAATCAGCCCCAGCATTTT
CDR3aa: CASSLEHNSNQPQHF

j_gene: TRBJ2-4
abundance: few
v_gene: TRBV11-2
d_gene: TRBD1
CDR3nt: TGTGCCAGCAGCCCCCGGACAGGGCTAGCCAAAAACATTCAGTACTTC
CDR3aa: CASSPRTGLAKNIQYF

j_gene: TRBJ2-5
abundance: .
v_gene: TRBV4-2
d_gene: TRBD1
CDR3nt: TGTGCCAGCAGCCAAGGGGGACAGCAAGAGACCCAGTACTTC
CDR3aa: CASSQGGQQETQYF

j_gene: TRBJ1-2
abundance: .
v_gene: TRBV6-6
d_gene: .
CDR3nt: TGTGCCAGCAGTCCAATCCTACTGACGACGGGGAGATCGGCCCCGGAATACACCTTC
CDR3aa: CASSPILLTTGRSAPEYTF

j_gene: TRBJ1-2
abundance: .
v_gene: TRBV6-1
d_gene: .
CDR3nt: TGTGCCAGCAGTGAAGGGCCGAACAACTATGGCTACACCTTC
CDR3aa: CASSEGPNNYGYTF

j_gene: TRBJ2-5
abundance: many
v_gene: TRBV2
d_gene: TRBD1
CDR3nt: TGTGCCAGCAGAGCCGGGACAGGGTCCGGGAATCAAGAGACCCAGTACTTC
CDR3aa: CASRAGTGSGNQETQYF

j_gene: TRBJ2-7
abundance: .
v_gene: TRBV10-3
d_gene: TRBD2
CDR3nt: TGTGCCAAGACCGGGACTAGCTACGAGCAGTACTTC
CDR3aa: CAKTGTSYEQYF

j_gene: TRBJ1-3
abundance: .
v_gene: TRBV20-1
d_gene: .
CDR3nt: TGCAGTGCTAGTAGGGGTCCTGGAAACACCATATATTTT
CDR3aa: CSASRGPGNTIYF

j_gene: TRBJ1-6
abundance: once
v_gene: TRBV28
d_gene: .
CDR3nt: TGTGCCAGTACAGGGAATACGACACCCCTCCACTTT
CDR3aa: CASTGNTTPLHF

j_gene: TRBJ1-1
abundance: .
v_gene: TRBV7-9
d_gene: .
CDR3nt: TGTGCCAGCAGCTTAAACTGGGCCGAAGCTTTCTTT
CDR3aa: CASSLNWAEAFF

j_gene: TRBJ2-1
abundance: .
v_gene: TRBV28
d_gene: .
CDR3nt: TGTGCCAGCAGTTTAGGGGGCAGGGGCGCTGGAACCGTGCAGTTCTTC
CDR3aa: CASSLGGRGAGTVQFF

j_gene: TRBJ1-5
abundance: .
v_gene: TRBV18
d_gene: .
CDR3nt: TGTGCCAGCTCACAGGGGAATCAGCCCCAGCATTTT
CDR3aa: CASSQGNQPQHF

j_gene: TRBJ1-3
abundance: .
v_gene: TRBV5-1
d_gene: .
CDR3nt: TGCGCCAGCAGCCCGACATACTCCTCTGGAAACACCATATATTTT
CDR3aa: CASSPTYSSGNTIYF

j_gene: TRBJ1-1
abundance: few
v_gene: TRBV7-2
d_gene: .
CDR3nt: TGTGCCAGCAACCCTAGGAGGCAGACTGAAGCTTTCTTT
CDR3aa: CASNPRRQTEAFF

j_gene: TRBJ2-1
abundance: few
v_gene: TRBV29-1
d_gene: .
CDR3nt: TGCAGCGTCGCAACGATTGGACATCAATGGGGTGAGCAGTTCTTC
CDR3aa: CSVATIGHQWGEQFF

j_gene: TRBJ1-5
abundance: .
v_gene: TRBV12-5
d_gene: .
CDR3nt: TGTGCTAGTGGTTTAGGGGACAATCAGCCCCAGCATTTT
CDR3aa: CASGLGDNQPQHF

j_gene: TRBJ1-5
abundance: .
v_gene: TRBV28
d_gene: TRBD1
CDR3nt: TGTGCCAGCAGTTCCTTGACAGGGACGGGGAGTAGCAATCAGCCCCAGCATTTT
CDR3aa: CASSSLTGTGSSNQPQHF

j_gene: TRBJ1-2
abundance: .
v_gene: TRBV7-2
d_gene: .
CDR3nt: TGTGCCAGCAGTCAAACAGGATCGGGCTACACCTTC
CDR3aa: CASSQTGSGYTF

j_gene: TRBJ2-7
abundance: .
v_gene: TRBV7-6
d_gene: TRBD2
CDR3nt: TGTGCCAGCAGCCCCCAGCCGGGACTAGCGGCCGTCGAGCAGTACTTC
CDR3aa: CASSPQPGLAAVEQYF

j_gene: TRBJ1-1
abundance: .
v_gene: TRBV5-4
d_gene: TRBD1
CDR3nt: TGTGCCAGCAGCTTGGGTATAGGTTTGGGACAGAATGAAGCTTTCTTT
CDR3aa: CASSLGIGLGQNEAFF

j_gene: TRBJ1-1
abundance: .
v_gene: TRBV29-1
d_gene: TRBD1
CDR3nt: TGCAGCGCCGACAGGGGGCGCGGCACTGAAGCTTTCTTT
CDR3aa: CSADRGRGTEAFF

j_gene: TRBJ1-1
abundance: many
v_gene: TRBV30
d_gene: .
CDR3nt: TGTGCCTGGAGTTCCGGCGGACTCCTGGCCCCTGAAGCTTTCTTT
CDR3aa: CAWSSGGLLAPEAFF

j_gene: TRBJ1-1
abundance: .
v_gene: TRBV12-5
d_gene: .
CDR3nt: TGTGCTAGTGGCGACAGTAATATGAACACTGAAGCTTTCTTT
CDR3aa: CASGDSNMNTEAFF

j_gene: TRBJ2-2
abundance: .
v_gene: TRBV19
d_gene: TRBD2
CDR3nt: TGTGCCAGTAGACTAGCGGGAGCTACCGGGGAGCTGTTTTTT
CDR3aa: CASRLAGATGELFF

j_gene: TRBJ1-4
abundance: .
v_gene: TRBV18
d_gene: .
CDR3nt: TGTGCCAGCTCACCCACTACAGGGAGTGAAACTAATGAAAAACTGTTTTTT
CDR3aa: CASSPTTGSETNEKLFF

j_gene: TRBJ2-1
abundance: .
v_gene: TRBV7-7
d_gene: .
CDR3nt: TGTGCCAGCAGCCCGCTAACAGTTAATGAGCAGTTCTTC
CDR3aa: CASSPLTVNEQFF

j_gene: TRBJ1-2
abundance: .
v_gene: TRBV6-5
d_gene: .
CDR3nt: TGTGCCAGCAGTTACAGCCCCCAGGGTTTGGGCTATGGCTACACCTTC
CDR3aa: CASSYSPQGLGYGYTF

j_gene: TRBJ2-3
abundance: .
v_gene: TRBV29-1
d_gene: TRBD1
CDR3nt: TGCAGCCTAGGACAGGGCGCAGATACGCAGTATTTT
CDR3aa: CSLGQGADTQYF

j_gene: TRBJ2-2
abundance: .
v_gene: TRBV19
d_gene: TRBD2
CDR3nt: TGTGCCAGTAATTTCCCCACGGGACTAGCGAACACCGGGGAGCTGTTTTTT
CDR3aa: CASNFPTGLANTGELFF

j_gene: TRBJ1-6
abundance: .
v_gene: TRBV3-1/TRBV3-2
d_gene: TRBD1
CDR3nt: TGTGCCAGCAGCCAAGTCTCCCGGGACAGGGGGCGGTCACCCCTCCACTTT
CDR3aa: CASSQVSRDRGRSPLHF

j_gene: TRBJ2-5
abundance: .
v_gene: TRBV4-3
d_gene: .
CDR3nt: TGCGCCAGCAGCCAAGATCTCCTAGGCGGTGGAGAGACCCAGTACTTC
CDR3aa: CASSQDLLGGGETQYF

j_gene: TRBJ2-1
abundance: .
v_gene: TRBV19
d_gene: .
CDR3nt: TGTGCCAGTAGTATAGGGTGGAGAGGGCGCCAAAGATATAACAATGAGCAGTTCTTC
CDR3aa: CASSIGWRGRQRYNNEQFF

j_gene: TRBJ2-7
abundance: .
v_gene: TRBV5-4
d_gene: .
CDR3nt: TGTGCCAGCAGCCCCGCCGGCGGCTACGAGCAGTACTTC
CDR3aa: CASSPAGGYEQYF

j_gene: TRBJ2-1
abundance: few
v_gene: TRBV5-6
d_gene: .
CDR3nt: TGTGCCAGCAGCTTGGCAACAGACCAACCCTCCTACAATGAGCAGTTCTTC
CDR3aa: CASSLATDQPSYNEQFF

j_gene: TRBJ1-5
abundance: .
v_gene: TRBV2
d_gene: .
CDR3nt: TGTGCCAGCAGTAAAATGGGGGCGGGCTATAGCAATCAGCCCCAGCATTTT
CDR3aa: CASSKMGAGYSNQPQHF

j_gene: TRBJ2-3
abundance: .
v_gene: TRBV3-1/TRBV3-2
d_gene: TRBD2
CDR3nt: TGTGCCAGCAGACCGACTAGCGGGGGGATATACACGCAGTATTTT
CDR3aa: CASRPTSGGIYTQYF

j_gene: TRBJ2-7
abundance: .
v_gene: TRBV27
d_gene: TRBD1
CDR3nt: TGTGCCAGCAGTCCAGACAGGGGGCGCTCCTACGAGCAGTACTTC
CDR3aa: CASSPDRGRSYEQYF

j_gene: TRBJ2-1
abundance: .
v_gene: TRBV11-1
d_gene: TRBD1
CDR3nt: TGTGCCAGCAGCTTAGCGGGGACAGGGGGAAATGAGCAGTTCTTC
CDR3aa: CASSLAGTGGNEQFF

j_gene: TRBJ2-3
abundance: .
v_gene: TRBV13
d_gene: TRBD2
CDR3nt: TGTGCCAGCAGCTTAAGGGGACTAGCGGGAGTTGATACGCAGTATTTT
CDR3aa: CASSLRGLAGVDTQYF

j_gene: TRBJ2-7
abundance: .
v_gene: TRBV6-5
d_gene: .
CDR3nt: TGTGCCAGCCGCACAGGGTTCAGGGAGCAGTACTTC
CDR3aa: CASRTGFREQYF

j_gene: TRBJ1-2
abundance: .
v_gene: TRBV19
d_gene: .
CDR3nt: TGTGCCAGTAGTACCGGGACATCCGGGAGGACCTTC
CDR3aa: CASSTGTSGRTF

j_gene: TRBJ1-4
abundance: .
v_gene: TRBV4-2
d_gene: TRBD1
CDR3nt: TGTGCCAGCAGCCAAGATTATAACAGGGGCGAAAAACTGTTTTTT
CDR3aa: CASSQDYNRGEKLFF

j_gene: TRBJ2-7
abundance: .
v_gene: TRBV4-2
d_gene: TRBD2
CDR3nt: TGTGCCAGCAGCCAAGCAGGGCGGGAGGGCCCCCCCGAGCAGTACTTC
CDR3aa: CASSQAGREGPPEQYF

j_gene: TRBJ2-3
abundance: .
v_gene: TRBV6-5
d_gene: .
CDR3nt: TGTGCCAGCAGTTACTCATCCGGAGGTGGAAATACGCAGTATTTT
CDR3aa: CASSYSSGGGNTQYF

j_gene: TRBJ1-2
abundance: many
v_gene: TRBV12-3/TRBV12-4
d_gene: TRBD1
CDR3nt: TGTGCCAGCAGCGACAGGGACTATGGCTACACCTTC
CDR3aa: CASSDRDYGYTF

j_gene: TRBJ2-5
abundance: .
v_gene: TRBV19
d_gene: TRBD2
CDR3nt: TGTGCCACCTCGGGACTAGCGGGTCCCCAAGAGACCCAGTACTTC
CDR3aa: CATSGLAGPQETQYF

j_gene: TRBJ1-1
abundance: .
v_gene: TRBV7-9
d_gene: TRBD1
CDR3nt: TGTGCCAGCAGCAACCGGGACAGGGCTAGCACTGAAGCTTTCTTT
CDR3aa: CASSNRDRASTEAFF

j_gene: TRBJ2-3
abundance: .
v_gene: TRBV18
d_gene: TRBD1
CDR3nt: TGTGCCAGCTCCCGACAGGGGATCCGTACAGATACGCAGTATTTT
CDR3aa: CASSRQGIRTDTQYF

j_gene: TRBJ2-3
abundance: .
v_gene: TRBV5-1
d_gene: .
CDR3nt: TGCGCCAGCAAGAACGGGGGGCGTAGCACAGATACGCAGTATTTT
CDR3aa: CASKNGGRSTDTQYF

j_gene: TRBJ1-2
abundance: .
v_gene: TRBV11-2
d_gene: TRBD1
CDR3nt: TGTGCCAGCAGCTCACAAACAGGGGCTGGCTACACCTTC
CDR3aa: CASSSQTGAGYTF

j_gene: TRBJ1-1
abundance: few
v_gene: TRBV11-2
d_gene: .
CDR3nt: TGTGCCAGCAGCCCCCGTTTGTCCGGGAACACTGAAGCTTTCTTT
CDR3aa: CASSPRLSGNTEAFF

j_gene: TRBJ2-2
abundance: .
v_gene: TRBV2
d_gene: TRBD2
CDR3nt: TGTGCCAGCAGTGAAATCGCGGGAGGGCCCACCGGGGAGCTGTTTTTT
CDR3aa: CASSEIAGGPTGELFF